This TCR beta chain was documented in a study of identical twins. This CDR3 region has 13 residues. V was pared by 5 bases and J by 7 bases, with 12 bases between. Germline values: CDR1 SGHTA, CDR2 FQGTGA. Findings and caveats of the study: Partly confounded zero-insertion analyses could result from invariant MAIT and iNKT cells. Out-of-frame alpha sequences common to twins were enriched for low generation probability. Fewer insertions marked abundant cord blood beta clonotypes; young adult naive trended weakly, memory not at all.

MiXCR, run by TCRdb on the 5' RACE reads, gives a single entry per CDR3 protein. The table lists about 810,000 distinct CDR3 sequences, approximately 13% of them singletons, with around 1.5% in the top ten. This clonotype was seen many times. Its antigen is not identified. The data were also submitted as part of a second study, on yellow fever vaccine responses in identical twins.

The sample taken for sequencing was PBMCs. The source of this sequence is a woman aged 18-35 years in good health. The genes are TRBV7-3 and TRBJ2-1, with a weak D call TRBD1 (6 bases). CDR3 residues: CASSPNRENEQFF. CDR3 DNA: TGTGCCAGCAGCCCTAACAGGGAGAATGAGCAGTTCTTC.